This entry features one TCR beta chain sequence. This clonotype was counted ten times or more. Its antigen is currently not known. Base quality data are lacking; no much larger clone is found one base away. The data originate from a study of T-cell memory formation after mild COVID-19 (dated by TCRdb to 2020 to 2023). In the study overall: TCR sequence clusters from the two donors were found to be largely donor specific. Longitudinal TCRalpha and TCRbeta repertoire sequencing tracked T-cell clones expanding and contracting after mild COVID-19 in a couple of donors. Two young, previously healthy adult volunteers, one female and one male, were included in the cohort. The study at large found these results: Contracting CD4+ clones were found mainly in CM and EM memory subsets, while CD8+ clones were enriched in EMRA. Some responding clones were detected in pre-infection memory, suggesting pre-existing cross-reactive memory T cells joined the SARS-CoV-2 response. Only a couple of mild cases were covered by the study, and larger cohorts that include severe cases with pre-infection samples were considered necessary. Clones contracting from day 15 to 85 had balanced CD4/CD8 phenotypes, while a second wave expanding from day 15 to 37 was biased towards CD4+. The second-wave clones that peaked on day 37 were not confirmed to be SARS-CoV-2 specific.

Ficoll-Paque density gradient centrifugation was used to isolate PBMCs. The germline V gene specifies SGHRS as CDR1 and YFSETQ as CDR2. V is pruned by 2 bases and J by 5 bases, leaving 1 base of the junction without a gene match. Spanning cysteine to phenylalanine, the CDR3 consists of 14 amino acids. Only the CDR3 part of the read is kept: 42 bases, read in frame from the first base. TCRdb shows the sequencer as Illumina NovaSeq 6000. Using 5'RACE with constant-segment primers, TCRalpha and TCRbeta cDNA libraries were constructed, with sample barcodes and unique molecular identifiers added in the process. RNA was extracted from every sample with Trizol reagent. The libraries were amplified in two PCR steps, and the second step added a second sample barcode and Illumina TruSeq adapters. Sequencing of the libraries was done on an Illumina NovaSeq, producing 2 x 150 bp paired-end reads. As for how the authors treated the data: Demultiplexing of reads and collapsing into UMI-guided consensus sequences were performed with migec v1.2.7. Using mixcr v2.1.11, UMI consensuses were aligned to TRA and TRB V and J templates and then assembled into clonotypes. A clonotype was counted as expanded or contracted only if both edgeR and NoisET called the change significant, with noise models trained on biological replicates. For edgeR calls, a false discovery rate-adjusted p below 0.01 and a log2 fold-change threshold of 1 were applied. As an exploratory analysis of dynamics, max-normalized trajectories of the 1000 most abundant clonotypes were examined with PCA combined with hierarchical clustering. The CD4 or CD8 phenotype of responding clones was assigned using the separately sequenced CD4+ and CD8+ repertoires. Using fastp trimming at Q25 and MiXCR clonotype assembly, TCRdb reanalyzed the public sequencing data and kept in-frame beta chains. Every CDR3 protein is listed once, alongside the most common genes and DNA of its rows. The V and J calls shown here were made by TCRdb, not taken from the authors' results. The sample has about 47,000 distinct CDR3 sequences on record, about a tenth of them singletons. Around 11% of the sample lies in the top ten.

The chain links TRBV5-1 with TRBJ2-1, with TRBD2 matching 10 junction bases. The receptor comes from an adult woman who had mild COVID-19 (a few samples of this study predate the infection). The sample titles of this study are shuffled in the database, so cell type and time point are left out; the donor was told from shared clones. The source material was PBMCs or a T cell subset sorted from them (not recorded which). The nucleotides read TGCGCCAGCAGCTTCCTAGCGGGGGACAATGAGCAGTTCTTC. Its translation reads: CASSFLAGDNEQFF.